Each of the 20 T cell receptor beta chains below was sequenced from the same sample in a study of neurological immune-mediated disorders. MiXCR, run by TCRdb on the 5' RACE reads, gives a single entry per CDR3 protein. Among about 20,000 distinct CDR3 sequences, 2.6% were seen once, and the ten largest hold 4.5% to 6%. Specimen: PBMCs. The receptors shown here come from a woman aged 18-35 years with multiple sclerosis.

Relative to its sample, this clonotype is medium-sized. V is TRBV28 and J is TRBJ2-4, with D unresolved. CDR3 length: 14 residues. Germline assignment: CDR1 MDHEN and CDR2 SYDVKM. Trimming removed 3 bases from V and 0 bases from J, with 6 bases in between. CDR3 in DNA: TGTGCCAGCAGTTTCTGGGAAGCCAAAAACATTCAGTACTTC. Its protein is CASSFWEAKNIQYF.

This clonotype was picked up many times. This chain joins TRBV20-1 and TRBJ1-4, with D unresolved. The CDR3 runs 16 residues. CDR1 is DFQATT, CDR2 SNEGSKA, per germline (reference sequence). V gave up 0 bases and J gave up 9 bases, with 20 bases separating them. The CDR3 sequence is CSARDIGSLLFKKLFF. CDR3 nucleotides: TGCAGTGCTAGAGATATAGGCTCACTACTTTTCAAAAAACTGTTTTTT.

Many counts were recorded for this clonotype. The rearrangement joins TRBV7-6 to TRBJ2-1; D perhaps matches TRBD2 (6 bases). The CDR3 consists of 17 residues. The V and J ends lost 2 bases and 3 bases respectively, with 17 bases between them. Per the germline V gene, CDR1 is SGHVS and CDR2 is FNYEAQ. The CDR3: CASSLRLPGAYYNEQFF. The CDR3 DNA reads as TGTGCCAGCAGCTTAAGGCTCCCGGGAGCGTACTACAATGAGCAGTTCTTC.

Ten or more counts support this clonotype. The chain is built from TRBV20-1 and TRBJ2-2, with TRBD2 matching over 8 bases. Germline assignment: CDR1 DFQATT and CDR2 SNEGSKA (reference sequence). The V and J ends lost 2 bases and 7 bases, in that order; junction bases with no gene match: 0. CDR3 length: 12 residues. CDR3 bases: TGCAGTGCTAGAAGCGGGAGCGGGGAGCTGTTTTTT. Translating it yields CSARSGSGELFF.

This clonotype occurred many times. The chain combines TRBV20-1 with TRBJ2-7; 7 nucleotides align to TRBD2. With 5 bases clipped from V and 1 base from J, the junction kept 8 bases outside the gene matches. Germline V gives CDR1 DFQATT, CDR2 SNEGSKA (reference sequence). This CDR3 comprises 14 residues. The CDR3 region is CSAPDVGGSYEQYF. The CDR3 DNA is TGCAGTGCTCCAGACGTCGGGGGGTCCTACGAGCAGTACTTC.

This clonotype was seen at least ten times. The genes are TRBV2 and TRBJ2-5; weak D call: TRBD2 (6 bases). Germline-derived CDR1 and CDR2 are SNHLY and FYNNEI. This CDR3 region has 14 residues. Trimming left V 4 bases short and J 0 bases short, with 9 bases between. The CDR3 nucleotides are TGTGCCAGCAGTGCTGAGCGGGACCAAGAGACCCAGTACTTC. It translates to CASSAERDQETQYF.

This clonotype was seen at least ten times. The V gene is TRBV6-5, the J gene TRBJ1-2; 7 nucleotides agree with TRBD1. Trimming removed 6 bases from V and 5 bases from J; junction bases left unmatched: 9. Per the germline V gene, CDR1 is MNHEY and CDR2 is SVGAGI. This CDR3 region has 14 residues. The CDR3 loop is CASSLLGQAYGYTF. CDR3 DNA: TGTGCCAGCAGCCTCCTAGGACAGGCATATGGCTACACCTTC.

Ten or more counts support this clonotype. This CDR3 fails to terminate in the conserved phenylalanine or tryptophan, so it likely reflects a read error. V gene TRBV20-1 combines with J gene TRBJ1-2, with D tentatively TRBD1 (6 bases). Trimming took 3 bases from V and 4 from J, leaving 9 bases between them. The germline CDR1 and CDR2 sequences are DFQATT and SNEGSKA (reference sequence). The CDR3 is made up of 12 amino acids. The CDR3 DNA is TGCAGTGCTAGTCGAGGGGGCTATGGCTACACCTGC. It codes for CSASRGGYGYTC.

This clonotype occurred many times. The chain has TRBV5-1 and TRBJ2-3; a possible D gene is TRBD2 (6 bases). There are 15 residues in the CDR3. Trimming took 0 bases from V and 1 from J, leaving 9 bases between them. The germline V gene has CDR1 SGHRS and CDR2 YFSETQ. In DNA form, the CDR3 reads TGCGCCAGCAGCTTGGTGCGGGACCGCACAGATACGCAGTATTTT. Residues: CASSLVRDRTDTQYF. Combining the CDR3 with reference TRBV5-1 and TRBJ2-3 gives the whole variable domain KAGVTQTPRYLIKTRGQQVTLSCSPISGHRSVSWYQQTPGQGLQFLFEYFSETQRNKGNFPGRFSGRQFSNSRSEMNVSTLELGDSALYLCASSLVRDRTDTQYFGPGTRLTVL.

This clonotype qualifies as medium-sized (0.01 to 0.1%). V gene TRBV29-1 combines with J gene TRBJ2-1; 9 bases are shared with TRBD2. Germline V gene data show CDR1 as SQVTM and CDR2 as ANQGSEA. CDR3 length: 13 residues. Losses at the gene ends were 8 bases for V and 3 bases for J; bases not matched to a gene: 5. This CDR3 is CSFGLALYNEQFF. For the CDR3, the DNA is TGCAGCTTCGGACTAGCGCTCTACAATGAGCAGTTCTTC.

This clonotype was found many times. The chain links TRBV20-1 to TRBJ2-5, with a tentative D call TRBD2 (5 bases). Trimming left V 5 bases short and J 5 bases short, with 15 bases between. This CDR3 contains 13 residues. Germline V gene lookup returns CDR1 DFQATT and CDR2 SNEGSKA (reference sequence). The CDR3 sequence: CSACPTRGETQYF. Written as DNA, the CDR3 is TGCAGTGCTTGCCCCACTAGAGGGGAGACCCAGTACTTC.

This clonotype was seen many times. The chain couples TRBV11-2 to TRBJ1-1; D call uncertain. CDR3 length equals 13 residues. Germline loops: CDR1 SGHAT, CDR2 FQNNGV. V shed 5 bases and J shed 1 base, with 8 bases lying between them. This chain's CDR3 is CASSPPRNTEAFF. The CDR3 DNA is TGTGCCAGCAGCCCCCCGAGGAACACTGAAGCTTTCTTT.

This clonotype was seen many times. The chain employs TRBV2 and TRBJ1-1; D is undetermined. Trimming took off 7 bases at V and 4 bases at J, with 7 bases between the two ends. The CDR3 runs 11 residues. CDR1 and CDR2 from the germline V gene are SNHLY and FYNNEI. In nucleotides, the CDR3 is TGTGCCAGCAATCGGGGCACTGAAGCTTTCTTT. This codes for CASNRGTEAFF.

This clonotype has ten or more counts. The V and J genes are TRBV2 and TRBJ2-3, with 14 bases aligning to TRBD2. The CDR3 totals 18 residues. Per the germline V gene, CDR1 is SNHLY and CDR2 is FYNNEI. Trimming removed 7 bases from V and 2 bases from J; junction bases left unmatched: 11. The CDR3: CASIAGTSGSGSTDTQYF. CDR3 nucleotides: TGTGCCAGCATTGCGGGGACTAGCGGGAGCGGGTCCACAGATACGCAGTATTTT.

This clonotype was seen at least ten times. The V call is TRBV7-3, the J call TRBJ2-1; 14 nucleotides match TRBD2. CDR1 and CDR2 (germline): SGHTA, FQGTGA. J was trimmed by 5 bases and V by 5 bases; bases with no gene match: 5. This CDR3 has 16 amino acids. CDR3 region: CASSRGLAGGNNEQFF. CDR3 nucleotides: TGTGCCAGCAGCCGCGGACTAGCGGGGGGTAACAATGAGCAGTTCTTC.

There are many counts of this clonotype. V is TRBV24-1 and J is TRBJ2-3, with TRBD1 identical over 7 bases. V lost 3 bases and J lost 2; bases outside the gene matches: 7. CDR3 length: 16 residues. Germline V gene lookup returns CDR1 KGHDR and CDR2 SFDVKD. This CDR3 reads CATSDTPGQITDTQYF. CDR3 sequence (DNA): TGTGCCACCAGTGATACACCGGGACAGATCACAGATACGCAGTATTTT.

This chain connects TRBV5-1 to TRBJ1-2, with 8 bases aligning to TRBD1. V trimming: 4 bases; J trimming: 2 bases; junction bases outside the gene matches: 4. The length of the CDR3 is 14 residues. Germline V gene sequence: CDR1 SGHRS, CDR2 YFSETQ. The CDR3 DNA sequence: TGCGCCAGCAGCCGGACAGGGAAGAACTATGGCTACACCTTC. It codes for CASSRTGKNYGYTF.

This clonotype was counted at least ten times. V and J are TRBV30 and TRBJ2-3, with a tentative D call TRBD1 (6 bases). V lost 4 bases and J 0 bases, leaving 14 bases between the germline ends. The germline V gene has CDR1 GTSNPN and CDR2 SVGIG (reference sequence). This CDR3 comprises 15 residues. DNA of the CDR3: TGTGCCTGGACGGGACAAAGGGTTAGCACAGATACGCAGTATTTT. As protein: CAWTGQRVSTDTQYF.

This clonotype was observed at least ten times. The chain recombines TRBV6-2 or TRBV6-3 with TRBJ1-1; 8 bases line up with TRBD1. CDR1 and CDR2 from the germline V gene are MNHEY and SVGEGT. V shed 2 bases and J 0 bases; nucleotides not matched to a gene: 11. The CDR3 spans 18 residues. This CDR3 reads CASSYESGTGGMNTEAFF. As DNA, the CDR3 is TGTGCCAGCAGTTACGAATCCGGGACAGGAGGGATGAACACTGAAGCTTTCTTT.

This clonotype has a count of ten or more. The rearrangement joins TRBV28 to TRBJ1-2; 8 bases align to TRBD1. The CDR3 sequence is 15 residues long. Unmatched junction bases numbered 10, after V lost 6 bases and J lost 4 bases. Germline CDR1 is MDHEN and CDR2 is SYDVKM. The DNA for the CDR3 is TGTGCCAGCAGGAGGGACAGGCGGGACGGCTATGGCTACACCTTC. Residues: CASRRDRRDGYGYTF.